The clone carrying this TCR beta chain appeared a few times. Its cognate antigen is unknown. Measured with immunoSEQ multiplex PCR; TCRdb has only the in-frame clones, and not every one. The table shows over 130,000 clones, with 75% to 90% occurring only once. This sample was taken from a study of T cell responses to AZD1222 COVID-19 vaccine. General observations from the study: Recipients of AZD1222 seropositive at baseline numbered only 5 to 7.

The sequencing used peripheral blood, collected on day 0 of AZD1222 vaccination. The receptor was isolated from an adult in good health.

This CDR3 reads CANFLQDSSYNEQFF. The CDR3, as DNA: TGTGCCAACTTCCTGCAGGATAGCTCCTACAATGAGCAGTTCTTC. V usage is TRBV6-5 and J usage is TRBJ2-1; D not resolved. The germline V gene has CDR1 MNHEY and CDR2 SVGAGI. V was cut by 10 bases and J by 0 bases, with 16 bases left in between. This CDR3 comprises 15 residues.